The following is a T cell receptor (beta chain) sequence with its context. One end of the junction is discordant with germline, which a read error may explain. This entry is derived from a study of Graves' ophthalmopathy and Graves' hyperthyroidism. A duration under 3 months, NOSPECS ≥4, CAS ≥3 and moderate-to-severe activity characterized the donors with ophthalmopathy. Establishment of the diagnosis relied upon clinical symptoms, serum thyroxine, TRAb, thyroid ultrasound and orbital computed tomography. The CDR3 totals 15 residues. CDR1 and CDR2 from the germline V gene are SNHLY and FYNNEI. For repertoire sequencing, the TCR beta CDR3 regions were amplified from RNA transcripts. An opening RT-PCR round employed HTBI primers and preceded a second-round multiplex PCR. TCRdb passed the multiplex PCR reads through MiXCR, listing each CDR3 protein once. The table includes 600,000 to 700,000 distinct CDR3 sequences, more than 40% detected once.

Sample: peripheral blood. This clonotype originated in an adult man with Graves' ophthalmopathy. This chain uses TRBV2 with TRBJ2-7, with TRBD2 matching over 11 bases. The CDR3 DNA reads as TGTGCCAGCAGGAAAAGTACTAGCGGGAGTTACGGGCAGTACTTC. The encoded protein is CASRKSTSGSYGQYF.